The clone carrying this T cell receptor (beta chain) occurred once. Its specificity is not known. Profiling relied on immunoSEQ multiplex PCR, and the TCRdb table lists in-frame clones only, not all of them. The sample lists approximately 72,000 clones; more than 75% were seen once. This entry belongs to a study of T cell clones after liver transplantation. Study context: Graft-donor-reactive sequences were compared with third-party-reactive TCRbeta sequences from pre-transplant mixed lymphocyte reactions. Three of eight recipients were HCV-positive; others had non-autoimmune, non-viral indications. General study points: Small, mixed patient groups and varying post-transplant times limit these conclusions. Low donor cell numbers restricted donor-reactive repertoire measurement in a couple of subjects.

The sample was CD4+ T cells from blood, taken before liver transplant. The sequence was collected from a human donor who received a liver transplant.

CDR3 sequence: CASSLGAGAVTDTQYF. The CDR3 region has the DNA TGCGCCAGCAGCTTGGGGGCGGGAGCAGTAACAGATACGCAGTATTTT. The rearrangement uses TRBV5-1 and TRBJ2-3; the match to TRBD2 covers 7 bases. V lost 0 bases to trimming and J lost 3 bases; unmatched junction nucleotides: 7. The length of the CDR3 is 16 residues. Germline-derived CDR1 and CDR2 are SGHRS and YFSETQ.